This T cell receptor beta chain comes out of a study of T-cell memory formation after mild COVID-19. Worth noting for this clonotype: The antigen is unknown.

Whole-study findings and limits: A subset of responding clones appeared in pre-infection memory, suggesting cross-reactive memory joined. Among clones contracting day 15 to 85, CD4/CD8 was balanced, whereas later expanders leaned CD4+.

Germline V gene sequence: CDR1 SEHNR, CDR2 FQNEAQ (reference sequence). The germline V and J ends were trimmed by 5 bases and 6 bases, with 23 bases remaining between them. The length of the CDR3 is 17 residues. TCRdb reprocessed the 5' RACE reads via MiXCR and lists one record per CDR3 protein. This table has 140,000 to 150,000 distinct CDR3 sequences, almost 25% appearing once. This TCR derives from an adult woman who had mild COVID-19 (a few samples of this study predate the infection). Cell type and time point are not known. V and J are TRBV7-9 and TRBJ1-3, with D unclear. Sequences were obtained from PBMCs or a T cell subset sorted from them (not recorded which). CDR3 coding DNA: TGTGCCAGCAGCCAAAGGGTGGGCAGCACTCTGGAAAACACCATATATTTT. Its translation is CASSQRVGSTLENTIYF.